Below, 16 T cell receptor beta chains from the same sample are listed, as sequenced in a study of cytomegalovirus exposure and HLA in healthy donors. The table came from immunoSEQ multiplex PCR; TCRdb's copy has only in-frame clones and leaves some out. The table includes some 80,000 clones, approximately 96% detected once. The sample comprised PBMCs. The receptor source for this set is a woman aged 18-29 years in good health and CMV-seronegative.

V and J are TRBV5-1 and TRBJ2-5; TRBD2 matches at 8 bases. Trimming at V came to 2 bases and at J to 1 base, leaving 1 base not matched to a gene. The germline V gene encodes CDR1 SGHRS and CDR2 YFSETQ. The CDR3 consists of 14 residues. CDR3 in amino acids: CASSFGTSQETQYF. DNA for the CDR3: TGCGCCAGCAGCTTTGGGACTAGCCAAGAGACCCAGTACTTC.

This clone appeared once. V is TRBV11-2 and J is TRBJ2-7, with D perhaps matching TRBD1 (6 bases). Trimming removed 1 base from V and 0 bases from J, with 10 bases in between. Per germline, CDR1 SGHAT and CDR2 FQNNGV. This CDR3 contains 15 residues. The CDR3 nucleotides read TGTGCCAGCAGCTTAGTTTTGGACAGCTCCTACGAGCAGTACTTC. Protein product: CASSLVLDSSYEQYF.

This rearrangement joins TRBV16 to TRBJ2-1; D uncertain. Germline assignment: CDR1 KGHSY and CDR2 FQNENV. CDR3 length: 18 residues. The V and J ends lost 2 bases and 0 bases respectively, with 17 bases between them. The CDR3: CASSQRPQRIASYNEQFF. CDR3 sequence (DNA): TGTGCCAGCAGCCAACGCCCACAACGCATAGCCTCCTACAATGAGCAGTTCTTC.

The chain is built from TRBV6-1 and TRBJ2-1, with 7 bases lining up with TRBD2. The CDR3 sequence is 15 residues long. Germline V gives CDR1 MNHNS, CDR2 SASEGT. V was pared by 6 bases and J by 5 bases, with 10 bases of the junction left unmatched. CDR3 in DNA: TGTGCCAGCAGACTGAGCGGGACGCCAGACAATGAGCAGTTCTTC. Its protein product is CASRLSGTPDNEQFF.

The V gene is TRBV5-4, the J gene TRBJ2-3; 12 nucleotides match TRBD2. Germline CDR1 SGHNT, CDR2 YYREEE (reference sequence). The J segment lost 6 bases and the V segment lost 5 bases, leaving 7 bases of the junction unmatched. The CDR3 is 15 residues long. As DNA, the CDR3 is TGTGCCAGCAGTTACCTAGCGGGAGGGCCGGATACGCAGTATTTT. Translated: CASSYLAGGPDTQYF.

Concerning this clone: Sequence at one end of the junction differs from germline and may be a read error. The chain is built from TRBV6-1 and TRBJ2-7, with 10 positions matching TRBD1. Germline loops: CDR1 MNHNS, CDR2 SASEGT. The CDR3 has 15 amino acids. CDR3 nucleotides: TGTGCCAGCAGAGAAGACAGGGGGCCCCCCTACGAGCAGTACTTC. This translates into CASREDRGPPYEQYF.

The V gene is TRBV7-8, the J gene TRBJ1-2; TRBD1 aligns across 8 bases. CDR3 size: 14 residues. V dropped 8 bases and J dropped 7; count of bases not matched to a gene: 12. The germline CDR1 and CDR2 sequences are SGHVS and FQNEAQ. CDR3 in amino acids: CASRGDRGKGGYTF. In DNA, the CDR3 is TGTGCCAGCCGAGGAGACAGGGGAAAAGGTGGCTACACCTTC.

The CDR3 DNA reads as TGCGCCAGCAGCTATACGACAGGGGGCGCAGAGACCCAGTACTTC. It translates to CASSYTTGGAETQYF. V gene TRBV5-1 combines with J gene TRBJ2-5; TRBD1 matches 10 bases. Germline V gene sequence: CDR1 SGHRS, CDR2 YFSETQ. This CDR3 spans 15 amino acids. V dropped 3 bases and J dropped 4; count of bases not matched to a gene: 6.

This chain joins TRBV21-1 and TRBJ2-6; the tabulated D call, TRBD1, remains unverified against the DNA. TRBV21-1 is a pseudogene locus. CDR3 length: 18 amino acids. CDR3 DNA: TGTGCCAGCAGCAAAGTTCAGGGGGGTATCTCTGGGGCCAACGTCCTGACTTTC. Amino acids: CASSKVQGGISGANVLTF.

The chain joins TRBV5-6 to TRBJ1-2, with unresolved D. V lost 6 bases and J lost 2, with 14 bases in between. The germline gives CDR1 SGHDT, CDR2 YYEEEE. This CDR3 is 14 amino acids long. CDR3 amino acids: CASTPQTENYGYTF. The CDR3 DNA sequence: TGTGCCAGCACACCCCAAACAGAGAACTATGGCTACACCTTC.

The chain uses TRBV7-9 and TRBJ1-2; D is undetermined. CDR3 size: 11 residues. Germline CDR1 SEHNR, CDR2 FQNEAQ (reference sequence). V lost 6 bases and J lost 7, with 9 bases in between. DNA for the CDR3: TGTGCCAGCAGTTTTCAGCGTGGCTACACCTTC. Translation: CASSFQRGYTF.

The genes are TRBV9 and TRBJ2-1; 8 bases line up with TRBD2. The CDR3 sequence is 14 residues long. J gave up 6 bases and V 5 bases, and 7 bases lay outside the gene matches. Germline lookup yields CDR1 SGDLS and CDR2 YYNGEE. Here the CDR3 DNA reads TGTGCCAGCAGGGCTAGCGGGTATATCAATGAGCAGTTCTTC. Its translation: CASRASGYINEQFF.

This chain uses TRBV6-5 with TRBJ2-3; D gene uncertain. CDR3 length: 13 amino acids. V lost 5 bases and J 2 bases, leaving 8 bases between the germline ends. Germline loops: CDR1 MNHEY, CDR2 SVGAGI. CDR3 residues: CASSPPTTDTQYF. The CDR3 DNA reads as TGTGCCAGCAGTCCACCTACCACAGATACGCAGTATTTT.

The chain is built from TRBV30 and TRBJ2-7; D remains unclear. Germline CDR1 is GTSNPN and CDR2 is SVGIG (reference sequence). The CDR3 extends over 12 amino acids. Trimming took off 0 bases at V and 3 bases at J, with 6 bases between the two ends. CDR3 residues: CAWSVIGYEQYF. As DNA, the CDR3 is TGTGCCTGGAGTGTAATCGGCTACGAGCAGTACTTC.

This chain connects TRBV5-6 to TRBJ2-3; D unclear. The length of the CDR3 is 15 residues. V shed 4 bases and J shed 3 bases, with 15 bases lying between them. Germline V gene data show CDR1 as SGHDT and CDR2 as YYEEEE. The CDR3: CASSPAAWATDTQYF. DNA for the CDR3: TGTGCCAGCAGCCCGGCCGCCTGGGCGACAGATACGCAGTATTTT.

This chain links TRBV6-1 with TRBJ1-1; D unclear. This CDR3 spans 13 amino acids. Deletions cut 3 bases from V and 4 bases from J, with 9 bases between. Germline V lookup: CDR1 MNHNS, CDR2 SASEGT. CDR3 region: CASSERGSTEAFF. The CDR3 coding sequence is TGTGCCAGCAGTGAGCGAGGGAGCACTGAAGCTTTCTTT.